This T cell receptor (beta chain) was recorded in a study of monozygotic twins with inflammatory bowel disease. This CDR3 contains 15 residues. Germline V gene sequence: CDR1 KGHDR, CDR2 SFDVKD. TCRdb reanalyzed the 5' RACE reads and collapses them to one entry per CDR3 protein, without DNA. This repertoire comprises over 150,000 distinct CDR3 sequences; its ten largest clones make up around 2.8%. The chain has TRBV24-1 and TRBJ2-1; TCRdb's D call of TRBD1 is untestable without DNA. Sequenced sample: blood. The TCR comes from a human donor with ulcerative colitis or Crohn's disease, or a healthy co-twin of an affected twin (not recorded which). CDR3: CAIGGGERAYNEQFF.